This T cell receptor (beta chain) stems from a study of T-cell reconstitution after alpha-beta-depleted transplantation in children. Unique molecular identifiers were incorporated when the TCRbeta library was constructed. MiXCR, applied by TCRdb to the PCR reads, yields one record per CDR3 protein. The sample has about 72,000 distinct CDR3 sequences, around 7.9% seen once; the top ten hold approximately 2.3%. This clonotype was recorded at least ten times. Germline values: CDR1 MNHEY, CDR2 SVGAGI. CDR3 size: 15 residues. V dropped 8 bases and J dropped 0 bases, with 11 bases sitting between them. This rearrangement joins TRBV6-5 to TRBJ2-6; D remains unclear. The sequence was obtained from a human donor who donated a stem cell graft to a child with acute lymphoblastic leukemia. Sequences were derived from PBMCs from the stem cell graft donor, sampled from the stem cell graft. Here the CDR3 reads CASGQVSSGANVLTF. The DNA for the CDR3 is TGTGCCAGCGGCCAAGTGAGCTCTGGGGCCAACGTCCTGACTTTC.